This TCR beta chain was obtained from a study of T cell changes during pregnancy in multiple sclerosis. J lost 9 bases, V lost 3 bases, and 4 bases had no gene match. Germline CDR1 and CDR2: SGHTA and FQGNSA. This CDR3 is 13 amino acids long. Method: immunoSEQ multiplex PCR; TCRdb's copy keeps in-frame clones and lacks some. The sample carries more than 30,000 clones, 90% recorded once. The material sequenced was CD4+ T cells from peripheral blood mononuclear cells, taken in the third trimester of pregnancy. The receptor was derived from a female donor in good health, enrolled as a control in a pregnancy study. The chain couples TRBV7-2 to TRBJ2-1; 8 bases align to TRBD2. In nucleotides, the CDR3 is TGTGCCAGCAGCTTGGGGACTAGGATTGAGCAGTTCTTC. Translating gives CASSLGTRIEQFF.